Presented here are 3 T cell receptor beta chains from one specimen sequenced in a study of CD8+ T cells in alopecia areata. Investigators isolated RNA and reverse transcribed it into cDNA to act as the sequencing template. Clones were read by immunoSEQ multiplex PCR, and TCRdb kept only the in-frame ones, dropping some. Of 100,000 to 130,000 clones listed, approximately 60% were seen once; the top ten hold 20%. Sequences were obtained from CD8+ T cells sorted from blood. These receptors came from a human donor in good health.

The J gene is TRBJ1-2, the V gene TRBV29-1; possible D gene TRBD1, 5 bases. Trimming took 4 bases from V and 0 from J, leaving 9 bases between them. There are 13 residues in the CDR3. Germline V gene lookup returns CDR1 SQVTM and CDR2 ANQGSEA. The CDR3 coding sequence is TGCAGCGTTGGGGGGGGTACTAACTATGGCTACACCTTC. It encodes CSVGGGTNYGYTF.

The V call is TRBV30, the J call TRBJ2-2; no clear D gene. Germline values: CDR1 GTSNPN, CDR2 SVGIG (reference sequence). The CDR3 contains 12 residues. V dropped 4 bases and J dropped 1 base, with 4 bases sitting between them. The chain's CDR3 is CAWTGNTGELFF. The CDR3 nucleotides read TGTGCCTGGACGGGGAACACCGGGGAGCTGTTTTTT.

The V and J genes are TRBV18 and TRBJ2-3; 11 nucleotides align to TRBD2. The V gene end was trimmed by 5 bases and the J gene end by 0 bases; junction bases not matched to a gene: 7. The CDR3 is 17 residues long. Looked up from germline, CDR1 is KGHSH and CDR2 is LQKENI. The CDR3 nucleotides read TGTGCCAGCTCAGAGACCGGGACTAGCGGTAGCACAGATACGCAGTATTTT. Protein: CASSETGTSGSTDTQYF. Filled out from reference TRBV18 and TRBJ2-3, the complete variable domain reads NAGVMQNPRHLVRRRGQEARLRCSPMKGHSHVYWYRQLPEEGLKFMVYLQKENIIDESGMPKERFSAEFPKEGPSILRIQQVVRGDSAAYFCASSETGTSGSTDTQYFGPGTRLTVL.